This T cell receptor beta chain was found in a study of blood T cell repertoires in COVID-19. Study-wide context: Acute-phase and convalescent COVID-19 samples originated in the United States, Italy and Spain.

This clone was seen once. The CDR3 spans 14 residues. The germline gives CDR1 MDHEN, CDR2 SYDVKM. V lost 6 bases to trimming and J lost 6 bases; unmatched junction nucleotides: 4. In the original analysis: Using reference gene primer amplification, nucleated cell counts were estimated. Assay: immunoSEQ multiplex PCR; the TCRdb copy retains only in-frame clones and omits some. D and trimming were read from the DNA, whereas the V and J calls and clone size are those reported in that table. Seen here are approximately 290,000 clones, around 90% observed once, and the top ten hold around 1.1%. Donors of Cohort 3 who recovered were those that had two negative PCRs, clearance, or symptom resolution.

The clonotype was recovered from a woman in her twenties or thirties who had recovered from COVID-19. Sequences were obtained from PBMCs or T cells enriched from blood (not recorded which). The chain employs TRBV28 and TRBJ1-4, with 10 bases that match TRBD1. As DNA, the CDR3 is TGTGCCAGCAGGACCGGGACAGGGGATGAAAAACTGTTTTTT. Amino acids: CASRTGTGDEKLFF. Full variable domain (missing parts from reference TRBV28 and TRBJ1-4): DVKVTQSSRYLVKRTGEKVFLECVQDMDHENMFWYRQDPGLGLRLIYFSYDVKMKEKGDIPEGYSVSREKKERFSLILESASTNQTSMYLCASRTGTGDEKLFFGSGTQLSVL.